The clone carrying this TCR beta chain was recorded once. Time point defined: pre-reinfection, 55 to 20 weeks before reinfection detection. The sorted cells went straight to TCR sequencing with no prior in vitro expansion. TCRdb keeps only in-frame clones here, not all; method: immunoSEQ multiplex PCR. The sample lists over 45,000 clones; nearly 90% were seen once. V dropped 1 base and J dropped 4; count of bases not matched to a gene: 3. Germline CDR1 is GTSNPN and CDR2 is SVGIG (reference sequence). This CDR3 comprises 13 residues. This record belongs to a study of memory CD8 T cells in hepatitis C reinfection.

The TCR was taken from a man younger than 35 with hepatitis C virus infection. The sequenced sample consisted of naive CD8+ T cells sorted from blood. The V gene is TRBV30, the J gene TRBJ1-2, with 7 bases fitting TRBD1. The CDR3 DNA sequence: TGTGCCTGGAGTGGTCAGGGGGGCTATGGCTACACCTTC. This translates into CAWSGQGGYGYTF.